Sequencing of this TCR beta chain was carried out in a study of shared clonotypes between healthy human individuals. The CDR3 runs 14 residues. Germline CDR1 SGHRS, CDR2 YFSETQ. Clones were read by immunoSEQ multiplex PCR, and TCRdb kept only the in-frame ones, dropping some. The table records a few million clones, 93% of them present only once. This chain joins TRBV5-1 and TRBJ2-5, with 7 bases aligning to TRBD2. TRBJ2-7 explains the end of the DNA better; the J call may be wrong. The receptor's source is a man aged 18 to 30 in good health. Some clones in this sample may be carry-over from other donors' samples. The material sequenced was naive CD4+ T cells from PBMCs. Subset meaning: CD45RA+ positively selected. CDR3: CASRLAVSSYEQYF. CDR3 DNA sequence: TGCGCCAGCAGGCTAGCGGTAAGCTCCTACGAGCAGTACTTC.